The 9 T cell receptor beta chains listed next were all sequenced from one sample in a study of blood T cell repertoires in COVID-19 (dated by TCRdb to 2020 to 2022). To prepare the library, the immunoSEQ multiplex PCR assay was applied. TCRdb took over this immuneACCESS table, retaining in-frame rearrangements with V and J assigned. Such tables are incomplete; in checked studies, under half of the missing clones stem from an unresolved V gene, and the remainder is unexplained. This sample lists about 120,000 clones; 82% were detected once. The ten largest clones represent roughly 7.9% of the sample. Specimen: peripheral blood. The receptors stem from a man in his 70s with acute or convalescent COVID-19.

The chain has TRBV27 and TRBJ2-4; no clear D gene. The CDR3 extends over 14 amino acids. V was shortened by 6 bases and J by 9 bases, with 18 bases between the two germline ends. Germline CDR1 is MNHEY and CDR2 is SMNVEV (reference sequence). CDR3 DNA sequence: TGTGCCAGCAGCCCCAACCTTTTGGTCGGCATTCAGTACTTC. This codes for CASSPNLLVGIQYF.

The chain combines TRBV28 with TRBJ1-2; D not resolved. Germline V gene data show CDR1 as MDHEN and CDR2 as SYDVKM. V gave up 3 bases and J gave up 6 bases, with 11 bases separating them. The CDR3 covers 13 residues. The CDR3 sequence: CASSFREAHGYTF. CDR3 bases: TGTGCCAGCAGTTTTCGGGAGGCTCATGGCTACACCTTC.

V gene TRBV5-1 combines with J gene TRBJ1-2; TRBD1 agrees at 10 bases. The V gene's germline CDR1 is SGHRS and CDR2 YFSETQ. J was trimmed by 2 bases and V by 2 bases; bases with no gene match: 3. The CDR3 covers 15 residues. The CDR3 spells CASSFGTGDNYGYTF. In nucleotides, the CDR3 is TGCGCCAGCAGCTTCGGGACAGGGGACAACTATGGCTACACCTTC.

This chain joins TRBV11-2 and TRBJ1-3, with D uncertain. The germline V gene has CDR1 SGHAT and CDR2 FQNNGV. CDR3 length: 13 residues. The V end was cut by 5 bases, the J end by 4 bases, with 9 bases between. The CDR3 DNA reads as TGTGCCAGCAGCAACTTTAAGGGAAACACCATATATTTT. Its translation is CASSNFKGNTIYF.

The gene calls are TRBV4-1 and TRBJ1-2; no reliable D call. From germline, CDR1 is MGHRA and CDR2 YSYEKL. V lost 0 bases to trimming and J lost 2 bases, with 10 bases between them. This CDR3 contains 15 residues. The CDR3 region is CASSQELSGNYGYTF. The CDR3 region has the DNA TGCGCCAGCAGCCAAGAGCTCTCAGGAAACTATGGCTACACCTTC.

The chain is built from TRBV27 and TRBJ1-3; 7 bases line up with TRBD1. V lost 4 bases to trimming and J lost 0 bases; unmatched junction nucleotides: 0. Per the germline V gene, CDR1 is MNHEY and CDR2 is SMNVEV (reference sequence). This CDR3 is 14 amino acids long. CDR3 in amino acids: CASSWDSSGNTIYF. CDR3 coding DNA: TGTGCCAGCAGTTGGGACAGCTCTGGAAACACCATATATTTT.

In nucleotides, the CDR3 is TGTGCCAGCAGCCCCGGACGGAGGTCTAGCACAGATACGCAGTATTTT. This translates into CASSPGRRSSTDTQYF. The genes are TRBV11-3 and TRBJ2-3, with a weak D call TRBD2 (5 bases). The CDR3 totals 16 residues. V shed 5 bases and J shed 0 bases, with 15 bases lying between them. Germline V lookup: CDR1 SGHNT, CDR2 YENEEA.

The chain has TRBV5-1 and TRBJ2-1, with 7 bases matching TRBD1. This CDR3 contains 14 residues. CDR1 is SGHRS and CDR2 is YFSETQ in the germline V gene. V gave up 3 bases and J gave up 8 bases; unmatched junction bases: 8. For the CDR3, the DNA is TGCGCCAGCAGCTCCGACAGGGAAGGGGATGAGCAGTTCTTC. Amino acid sequence: CASSSDREGDEQFF.

The chain has TRBV24-1 and TRBJ2-1, with D tentatively TRBD2 (5 bases). V lost 3 bases to trimming and J lost 5 bases, with 13 bases between them. Germline V lookup: CDR1 KGHDR, CDR2 SFDVKD. The CDR3 spans 15 residues. The CDR3 region is CATSDPGLFNNEQFF. The CDR3 DNA follows: TGTGCCACCAGTGATCCCGGACTGTTTAACAATGAGCAGTTCTTC.